This T cell receptor beta chain comes out of a study of T-cell memory formation after mild COVID-19. Study background: In these data, TCR clusters were largely donor specific.

MiXCR was run by TCRdb on the 5' RACE reads, yielding one entry per CDR3 protein. The sample holds hundreds of thousands of distinct CDR3 sequences, roughly 14% seen once. From germline, CDR1 is SGHRS and CDR2 YFSETQ. The germline V and J ends were trimmed by 4 bases and 5 bases, with 18 bases remaining between them. CDR3 length: 15 residues. This clonotype was observed many times. Sequenced input: PBMCs or a T cell subset sorted from them (not recorded which). This chain uses TRBV5-1 with TRBJ1-1, with D possibly TRBD1 on 6 matching bases. The sequence was obtained from a man aged 18 to 30 who had mild COVID-19 (a few samples of this study predate the infection). Cell type and time point are not known. CDR3 in DNA: TGCGCCAGCAGCGCCAGGGCAGGGGTGGGGACTGAAGCTTTCTTT. Translated: CASSARAGVGTEAFF.